The text below deals with one TCR beta chain. Its antigen remains unidentified. The record originates from a study of T cells in Graves' hyperthyroidism and ophthalmopathy. Study results and limitations: Stable hyperthyroidism and ophthalmopathy were separated using 13 V-J signatures.

CDR1 is LNHDA and CDR2 is SQIVND in the germline V gene (reference sequence). V lost 7 bases to trimming and J lost 2 bases; unmatched junction nucleotides: 10. This CDR3 contains 16 residues. Amplified regions were TCR beta CDR3 sequences from RNA transcripts. HTBI primers were employed in a first-round RT-PCR of the TCR CDR3. Each CDR3 protein is one row after TCRdb ran MiXCR on the multiplex PCR reads. The data contain 96,000 or so distinct CDR3 sequences, about 51% of them singletons. Stable Graves' hyperthyroidism meant no ophthalmopathy progression within 18 months. Lactation, pregnancy, other autoimmune disease or uncontrolled infection excluded patients. The PBMCs studied were ones that came from 10 ml fresh peripheral blood.

The J gene is TRBJ1-5, the V gene TRBV19, with 8 bases identical to TRBD1. The sequence was obtained from a woman aged 40 to 55 with Graves' hyperthyroidism. Sequencing was done on a sample of blood. CDR3 bases: TGTGCCAGTACTCAACCCGGGACAGGCGGCAATCAGCCCCAGCATTTT. Translated, it gives CASTQPGTGGNQPQHF.